The rows below give T cell receptor beta chains drawn from one sample of a study of radiation and T cells in renal cell carcinoma. Sequencing was performed with immunoSEQ multiplex PCR; in TCRdb, only in-frame clones are kept and a portion is missing. The sample comprises 87,000 or so clones, approximately 86% of which are singletons, and 7% to 9% rests with the top ten. The source was blood, collected from a patient whose treatment included radiotherapy and nephrectomy. All receptors derive from a man aged 45-65 years with renal cell carcinoma. CDR3s include the opening cysteine and the closing phenylalanine or tryptophan. The D gene is left open where the match is weak. Clone sizes are given selectively: once, few, many, or a class where the clone is expanded.

d_gene	v_gene	abundance	j_gene	CDR3nt	CDR3aa
TRBD1	TRBV11-3	-	TRBJ1-2	TGTGCCAGCAGATTTAACAGGGGGCGTAGATGCTATGGCTACACCTTC	CASRFNRGRRCYGYTF
-	TRBV19	-	TRBJ2-1	TGTGCCAGTAGTATATCGGAAGGGGGGGAGCAGTTCTTC	CASSISEGGEQFF
-	TRBV30	few	TRBJ1-1	TGTGCCTGGGCCTTAGGGGACACTGAAGCTTTCTTT	CAWALGDTEAFF
-	TRBV6-5	-	TRBJ2-3	TGTGCCAGCAGTGACAGATTAGCAGGAGATACGCAGTATTTT	CASSDRLAGDTQYF
-	TRBV5-1	-	TRBJ2-3	TGCGCCAGCAGCACCGGGGCAGAACAGGGCACAGATACGCAGTATTTT	CASSTGAEQGTDTQYF
-	TRBV7-9	-	TRBJ2-6	TGTGCCAGCAGCTTGGTGGGCGGCAGATTCTCTGGGGCCAACGTCCTGACTTTC	CASSLVGGRFSGANVLTF
-	TRBV19	-	TRBJ1-5	TGTGCCAGTATGTTGGCGGGGCAGCCCCAGCATTTT	CASMLAGQPQHF
-	TRBV5-8	-	TRBJ2-2	TGTGCCAGCAGCTCGGGACTGGTAGGCACCGGGGAGCTGTTTTTT	CASSSGLVGTGELFF
TRBD1	TRBV2	-	TRBJ1-3	TGTGCCAGCACCCGACAGGGTAACTCTGGAAACACCATATATTTT	CASTRQGNSGNTIYF
-	TRBV6-5	-	TRBJ2-7	TGTGCCAGCAGTTACCAGATGGGGGTAGTTCGGTACGAGCAGTACTTC	CASSYQMGVVRYEQYF
TRBD1	TRBV7-9	-	TRBJ1-3	TGTGCCATCCCGACAGGGGGAGATTCCTCTGGAAACACCATATATTTT	CAIPTGGDSSGNTIYF
-	TRBV29-1	few	TRBJ2-1	TGCAGCGTTGTGCCCCGGGCCAATGAGCAGTTCTTC	CSVVPRANEQFF
TRBD1	TRBV7-2	-	TRBJ1-2	TGTGCCAGCAGCTCCCGCAGGGGGTTTGGCTATGGCTACACCTTC	CASSSRRGFGYGYTF
-	TRBV28	few	TRBJ2-7	TGTGCCAGCACCCGGGACACCTCCTACGAGCAGTACTTC	CASTRDTSYEQYF